Described below is a single T cell receptor beta chain sequence and its context. This clonotype was detected ten times or more. What this receptor recognizes is not known. Base-call qualities are not available, and no considerably larger clone is one nucleotide away. These data come from a study of CD8+CD57+ T cells in acquired aplastic anemia (dated 2018 in TCRdb). General notes on the study: A mean of about 3.2 ug of DNA, ranging from about 0.19 to 27.4 ug, was extracted from sorted CD4+ and CD8+ cells. CD8+CD57+ expansion was defined as frequency above the mean frequency observed in healthy subjects.

The full study reports these points: Roughly 29 CD8+ CDR3 sequences were found in both patients and controls but appeared to be highly expressed in patients and within the immunodominant clones of the patients. Patients and healthy controls showed no significant difference in CD8+ Simpson's diversity (P=0.060).

TCR beta VDJ combination and CDR3 sequence profiling used genomic DNA as the template. An Illumina HiSeq 2000 was used for TCR repertoire sequencing. Per the source publication's procedure: Repertoires were assessed using TRBV/TRBJ rearrangement plots, CDR3 size and DJ length profiles, and Simpson's diversity index. The most abundant DNA sequence in the deep sequencing data was taken as the immunodominant clone. CDR3 amino acid sequences were screened for sharing across subjects and compared with published repertoires and the VDJdb database. TCRdb ran its own pipeline on the public reads, namely fastp trimming at Q25 and MiXCR clone calling, and kept in-frame beta chains. CDR3 protein duplicates are merged, each entry listing the most common genes and DNA. V and J calls and clone size were set by TCRdb, not the authors. This sample gives some 200,000 distinct CDR3 sequences in total; less than 60% of them show up just once. Together, the top ten hold around 1.8% of the sample.

Clipping removes 6 bases from V and 0 bases from J, with 2 as the unmatched junction base count. Sequences DFQATT (CDR1) and SNEGSKA (CDR2) are obtained from the germline V gene (reference sequence). The CDR3 numbers 13 residues from cysteine through phenylalanine. Of the read, only the CDR3 DNA is kept; its 39 bases are in frame from base 1. Patients chosen for sequencing had shown expansion of CD8+CD57+ cells by flow cytometry. All patients had severe acquired aplastic anemia diagnosed by International Study of Aplastic Anemia and Agranulocytosis and Camitta criteria. No therapy had been received by the patients at the time of blood sampling. TCR repertoires of sorted CD4+ and CD8+ blood T cells from severe aplastic anemia patients and healthy subjects were deep-sequenced in the study. Patients were enrolled under clinicaltrials.gov protocols 00001620, 01623167, 00001397, 00071045, 00081523 and 00961064 in the USA. Ficoll-Paque density gradient centrifugation was used to isolate peripheral blood mononuclear cells. Before DNA extraction, CD4+ and CD8+ T cells were sorted by FACS or by magnetic beads.

The source is a human donor with aplastic anemia. The rearrangement joined TRBV20-1 to TRBJ2-3; TRBD1 matches 8 bases in the middle. Specimen: sorted CD4+, CD8+, or CD8+CD57+ T cells (not recorded which) from PBMCs. The CDR3 has the sequence CSADRGSTDTQYF. The DNA reads as follows: TGCAGTGCAGACAGGGGTAGCACAGATACGCAGTATTTT.